This T cell receptor beta chain came from a study of T cells in Graves' hyperthyroidism and ophthalmopathy. General study points: Clonotypes that were expanded in thyroid above 0.001 mostly appeared in blood too.

J was trimmed by 3 bases and V by 0 bases; bases with no gene match: 2. Germline lookup yields CDR1 KGHSH and CDR2 LQKENI. This CDR3 spans 16 amino acids. RNA transcripts yielded amplified TCR beta CDR3 regions. TCR CDR3 regions were first amplified by RT-PCR with HTBI primers. TCRdb re-called the multiplex PCR reads with MiXCR, one entry per CDR3 protein. The table includes under 400,000 distinct CDR3 sequences, over 12% detected once. Many counts were recorded for this clonotype. Its antigen remains unknown. Sample: blood. This TCR came from a woman aged 60-70 years with Graves' ophthalmopathy. J is TRBJ2-5 and V is TRBV18; 12 nucleotides align to TRBD2. CDR3 DNA: TGTGCCAGCTCACCACCGGCTAGCGGGAGGGAAGAGACCCAGTACTTC. Its translation: CASSPPASGREETQYF. Drawing the rest from reference TRBV18 and TRBJ2-5, the complete variable domain is NAGVMQNPRHLVRRRGQEARLRCSPMKGHSHVYWYRQLPEEGLKFMVYLQKENIIDESGMPKERFSAEFPKEGPSILRIQQVVRGDSAAYFCASSPPASGREETQYFGPGTRLLVL.